This T cell receptor beta chain emerged from a study of identical twins. Germline V gene data show CDR1 as DFQATT and CDR2 as SNEGSKA (reference sequence). V lost 0 bases, J lost 8 bases, and 7 bases stayed unmatched. The CDR3 spans 16 residues. TCRdb used MiXCR to reprocess the 5' RACE reads, holding one entry per CDR3 protein. The sample holds about 340,000 distinct CDR3 sequences; roughly an eighth are singletons and the top ten take more than 6%. Many counts were recorded for this clonotype. Its antigen remains unknown. Study-wide points: While abundant cord blood beta clonotypes carried fewer insertions, memory repertoires showed no such pattern. The study found weaker excess twin sharing in beta out-of-frame sequences.

This sample was also put to use in a study of yellow fever vaccine responses in identical twins.

This clonotype originated in a woman under 30 in good health. The sequencing sample was made of CD8+ T cells sorted from blood. The chain has TRBV20-1 and TRBJ2-1, with 13 bases fitting TRBD2. The CDR3 DNA sequence: TGCAGTGCTAGAGATCTAGGACTAGCGGGAGTATATGAGCAGTTCTTC. It specifies CSARDLGLAGVYEQFF.